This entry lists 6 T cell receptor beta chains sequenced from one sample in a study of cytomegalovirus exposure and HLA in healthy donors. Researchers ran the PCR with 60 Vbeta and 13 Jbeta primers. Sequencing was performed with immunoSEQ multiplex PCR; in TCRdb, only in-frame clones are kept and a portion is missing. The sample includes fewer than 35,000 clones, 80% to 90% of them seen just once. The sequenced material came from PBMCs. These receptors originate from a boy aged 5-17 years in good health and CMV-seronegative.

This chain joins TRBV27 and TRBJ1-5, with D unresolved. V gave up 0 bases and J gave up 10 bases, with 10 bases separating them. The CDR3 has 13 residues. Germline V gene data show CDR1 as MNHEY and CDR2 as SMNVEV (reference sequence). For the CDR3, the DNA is TGTGCCAGCAGTTTATCGGAGGGTAATCCCCAGCATTTT. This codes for CASSLSEGNPQHF.

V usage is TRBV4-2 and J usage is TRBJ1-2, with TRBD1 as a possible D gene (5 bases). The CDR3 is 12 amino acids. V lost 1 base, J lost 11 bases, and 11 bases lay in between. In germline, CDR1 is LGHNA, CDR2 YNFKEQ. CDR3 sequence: CASSQGRQGYTF. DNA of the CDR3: TGTGCCAGCAGCCAAGGTCGGCAGGGTTACACCTTC.

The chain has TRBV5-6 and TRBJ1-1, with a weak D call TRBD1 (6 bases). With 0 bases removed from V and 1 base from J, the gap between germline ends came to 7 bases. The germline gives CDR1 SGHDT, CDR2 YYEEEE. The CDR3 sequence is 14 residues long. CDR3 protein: CASSLETGNTEAFF. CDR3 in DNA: TGTGCCAGCAGCTTGGAGACAGGGAACACTGAAGCTTTCTTT.

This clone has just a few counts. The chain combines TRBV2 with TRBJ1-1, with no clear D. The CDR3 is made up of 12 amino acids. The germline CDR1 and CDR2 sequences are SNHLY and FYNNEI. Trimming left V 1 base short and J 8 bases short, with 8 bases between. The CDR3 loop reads CASSEGPREAFF. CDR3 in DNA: TGTGCCAGCAGTGAAGGTCCTAGGGAAGCTTTCTTT.

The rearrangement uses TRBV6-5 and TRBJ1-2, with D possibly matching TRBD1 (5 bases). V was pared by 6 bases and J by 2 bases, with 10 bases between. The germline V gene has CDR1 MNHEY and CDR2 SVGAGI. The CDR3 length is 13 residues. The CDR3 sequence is CASRPTANYGYTF. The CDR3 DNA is TGTGCCAGCAGGCCGACAGCCAACTATGGCTACACCTTC.

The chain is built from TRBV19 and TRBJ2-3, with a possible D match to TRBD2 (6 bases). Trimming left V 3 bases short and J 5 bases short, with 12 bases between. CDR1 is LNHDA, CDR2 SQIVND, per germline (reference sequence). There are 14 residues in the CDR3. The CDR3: CASSIGLGGDTQYF. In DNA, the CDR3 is TGTGCCAGTAGTATCGGGCTGGGGGGAGATACGCAGTATTTT.